The sequence of this TCR beta chain was determined in a study of T-cell reconstitution after alpha-beta-depleted transplantation in children. Only a few counts were recorded for this clonotype. The antigen is undetermined. Germline-derived CDR1 and CDR2 are SNHLY and FYNNEI. V gave up 6 bases and J gave up 3 bases, with 9 bases separating them. The CDR3 totals 13 residues. Study-level results: Several hundred graft clones that had expanded were reportedly the source of alpha-beta T cells about two months after transplant.

Preparation of the TCRbeta library used unique molecular identifiers. TCRdb reprocessed the PCR reads with MiXCR, giving one entry per CDR3 protein. Here the sample spans some 840,000 distinct CDR3 sequences, roughly 16% being singletons. The TCR originated in a male patient aged 10 to 17 who had a stem cell transplant for acute lymphoblastic leukemia, so the T cells may come from the graft donor. Sequenced material: PBMCs, mostly from graft donor cells, taken 360 days after TCRalphabeta/CD19-depleted stem cell transplant. The gene calls are TRBV2 and TRBJ1-5; D might be TRBD1 (5 bases). CDR3 residues: CASRTEINQPQHF. The CDR3 coding sequence is TGTGCCAGCAGGACAGAAATCAATCAGCCCCAGCATTTT.